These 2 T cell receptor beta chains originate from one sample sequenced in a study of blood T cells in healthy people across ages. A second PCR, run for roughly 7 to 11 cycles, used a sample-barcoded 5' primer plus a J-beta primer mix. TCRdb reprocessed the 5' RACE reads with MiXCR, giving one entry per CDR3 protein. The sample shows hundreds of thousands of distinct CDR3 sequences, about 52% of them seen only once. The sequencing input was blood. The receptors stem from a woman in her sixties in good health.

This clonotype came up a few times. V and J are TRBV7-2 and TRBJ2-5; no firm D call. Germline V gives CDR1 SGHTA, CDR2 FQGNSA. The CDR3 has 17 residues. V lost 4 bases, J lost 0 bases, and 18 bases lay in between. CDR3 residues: CASSSRLRGLYQETQYF. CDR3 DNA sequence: TGTGCCAGCAGCTCCCGACTCCGCGGCCTATACCAAGAGACCCAGTACTTC.

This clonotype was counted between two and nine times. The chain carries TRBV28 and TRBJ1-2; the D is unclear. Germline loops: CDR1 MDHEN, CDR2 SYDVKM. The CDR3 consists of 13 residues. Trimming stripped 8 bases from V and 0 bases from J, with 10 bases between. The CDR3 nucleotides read TGTGCCAGCCGGAGTTTAGCTAACTATGGCTACACCTTC. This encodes CASRSLANYGYTF.